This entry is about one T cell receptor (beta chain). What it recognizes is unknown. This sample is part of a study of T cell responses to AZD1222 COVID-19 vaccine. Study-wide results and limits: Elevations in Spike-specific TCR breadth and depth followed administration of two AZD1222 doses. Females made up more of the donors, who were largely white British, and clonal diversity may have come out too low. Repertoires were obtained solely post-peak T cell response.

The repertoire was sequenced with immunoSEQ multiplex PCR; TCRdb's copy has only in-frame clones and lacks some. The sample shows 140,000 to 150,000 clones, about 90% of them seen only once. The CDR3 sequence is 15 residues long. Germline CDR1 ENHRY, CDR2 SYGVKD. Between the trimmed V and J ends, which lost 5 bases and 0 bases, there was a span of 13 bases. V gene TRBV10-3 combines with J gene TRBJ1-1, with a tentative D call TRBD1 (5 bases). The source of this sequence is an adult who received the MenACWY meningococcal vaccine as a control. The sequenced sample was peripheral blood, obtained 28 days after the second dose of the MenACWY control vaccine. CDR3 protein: CAISQSGTVNTEAFF. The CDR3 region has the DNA TGTGCCATCAGTCAATCCGGGACGGTGAACACTGAAGCTTTCTTT.